The present entry profiles one T cell receptor beta chain with its context. Antigen specificity is unknown. These data originate in a study of T cells expressing NK-cell markers. Study-wide context: Sorted T-cell subsets CD3+CD56+NKG2C+, CD3+CD56+NKG2C- and CD3+CD56-NKG2C+ were TCR beta-sequenced. Study conclusions and caveats: Researchers report these clonotypes also headed the CD3+CD56-NKG2C+ fraction in four donors. The share of CD8+ T cells held by dominant NKG2C+ clonotypes was 1.0-7.0% in roughly 6 donors.

The TCR beta cDNA came from 5'RACE template switching with UMIs. Following a re-call of the 5' RACE reads, TCRdb has one entry per CDR3 protein and lacks DNA. This sample's clone table lists some 500,000 distinct CDR3 sequences. Per germline, CDR1 SQVTM and CDR2 ANQGSEA. This CDR3 is 13 amino acids long. The sequenced sample consisted of blood T cells: a sorted CD56 or NKG2C T cell subset, CD4+ or CD8+ T cells, or bulk PBMC T cells (not recorded which). The clonotype originates from a woman between 50 and 59 years old in good health. This rearrangement joins TRBV29-1 to TRBJ2-1; absent DNA, TCRdb's TRBD2 call cannot be checked. CDR3 amino acids: CSAGLAGVVEQFF.